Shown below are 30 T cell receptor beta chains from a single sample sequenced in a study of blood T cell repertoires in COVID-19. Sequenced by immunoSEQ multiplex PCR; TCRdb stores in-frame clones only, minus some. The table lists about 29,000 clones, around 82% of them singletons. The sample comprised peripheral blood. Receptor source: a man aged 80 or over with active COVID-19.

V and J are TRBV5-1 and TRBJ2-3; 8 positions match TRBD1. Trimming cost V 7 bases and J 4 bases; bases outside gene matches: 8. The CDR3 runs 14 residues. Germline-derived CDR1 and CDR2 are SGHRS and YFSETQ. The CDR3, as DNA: TGCGCCAGCCGCCATGGACAGGGAGCAGATACGCAGTATTTT. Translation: CASRHGQGADTQYF.

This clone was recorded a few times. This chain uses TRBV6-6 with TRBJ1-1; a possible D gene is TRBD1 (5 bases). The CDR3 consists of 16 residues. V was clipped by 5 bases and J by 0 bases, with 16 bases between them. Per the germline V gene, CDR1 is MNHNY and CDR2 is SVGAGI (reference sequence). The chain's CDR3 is CASSRRSGRMNTEAFF. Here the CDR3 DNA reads TGTGCCAGCAGTCGCAGATCAGGGCGGATGAACACTGAAGCTTTCTTT.

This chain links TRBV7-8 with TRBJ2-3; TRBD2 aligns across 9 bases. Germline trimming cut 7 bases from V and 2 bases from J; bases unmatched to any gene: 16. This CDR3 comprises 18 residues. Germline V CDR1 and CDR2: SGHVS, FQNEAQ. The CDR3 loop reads CASNPRGGGPLLTDTQYF. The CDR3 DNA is TGTGCCAGCAACCCTCGCGGGGGGGGGCCTCTGCTCACAGATACGCAGTATTTT. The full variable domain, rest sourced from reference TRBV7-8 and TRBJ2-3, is GAGVSQSPRYKVAKRGQDVALRCDPISGHVSLFWYQQALGQGPEFLTYFQNEAQLDKSGLPSDRFFAERPEGSVSTLKIQRTQQEDSAVYLCASNPRGGGPLLTDTQYFGPGTRLTVL.

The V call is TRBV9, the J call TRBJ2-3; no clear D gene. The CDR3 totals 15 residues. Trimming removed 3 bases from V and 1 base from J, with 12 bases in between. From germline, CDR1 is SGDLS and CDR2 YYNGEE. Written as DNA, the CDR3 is TGTGCCAGCAGCGAGCGCCCCTGGGGCACAGATACGCAGTATTTT. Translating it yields CASSERPWGTDTQYF.

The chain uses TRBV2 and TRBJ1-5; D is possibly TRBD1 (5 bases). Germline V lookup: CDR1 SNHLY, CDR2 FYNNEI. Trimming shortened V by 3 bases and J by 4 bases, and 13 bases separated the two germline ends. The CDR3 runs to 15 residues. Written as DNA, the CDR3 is TGTGCCAGCAGTGATGAATGGGGCCGAAATCAGCCCCAGCATTTT. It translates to CASSDEWGRNQPQHF.

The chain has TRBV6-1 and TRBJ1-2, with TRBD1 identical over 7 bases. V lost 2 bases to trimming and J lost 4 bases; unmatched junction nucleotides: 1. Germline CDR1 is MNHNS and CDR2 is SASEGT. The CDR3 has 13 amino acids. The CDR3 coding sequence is TGTGCCAGCAGTGAATGGGACAGCTATGGCTACACCTTC. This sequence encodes CASSEWDSYGYTF.

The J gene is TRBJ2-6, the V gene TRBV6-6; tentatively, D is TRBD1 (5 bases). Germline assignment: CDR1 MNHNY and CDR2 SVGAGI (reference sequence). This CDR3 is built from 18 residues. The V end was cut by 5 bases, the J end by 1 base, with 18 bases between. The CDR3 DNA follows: TGTGCCAGCAGTCCAATTGGACAAGCCGGATCTGGGGCCAACGTCCTGACTTTC. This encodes CASSPIGQAGSGANVLTF.

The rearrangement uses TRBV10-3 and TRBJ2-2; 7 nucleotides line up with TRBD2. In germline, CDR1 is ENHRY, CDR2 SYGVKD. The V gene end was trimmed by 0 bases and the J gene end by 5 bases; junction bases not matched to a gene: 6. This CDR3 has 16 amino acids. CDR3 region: CAISESVGGSTGELFF. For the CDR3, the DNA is TGTGCCATCAGTGAGTCCGTCGGGGGGTCGACCGGGGAGCTGTTTTTT.

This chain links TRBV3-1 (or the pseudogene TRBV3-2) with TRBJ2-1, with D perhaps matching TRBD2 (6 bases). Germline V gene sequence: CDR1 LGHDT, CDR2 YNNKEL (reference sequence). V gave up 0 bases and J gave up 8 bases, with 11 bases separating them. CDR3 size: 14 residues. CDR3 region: CASSQDTSQDEQFF. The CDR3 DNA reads TGTGCCAGCAGCCAAGATACTAGCCAAGATGAGCAGTTCTTC.

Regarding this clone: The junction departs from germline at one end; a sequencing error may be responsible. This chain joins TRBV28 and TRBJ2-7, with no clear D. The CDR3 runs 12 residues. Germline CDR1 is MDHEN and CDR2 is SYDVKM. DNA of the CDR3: TGTGCCAGCAGTTTCGCGTGGTCTATACCGCACTTC. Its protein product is CASSFAWSIPHF.

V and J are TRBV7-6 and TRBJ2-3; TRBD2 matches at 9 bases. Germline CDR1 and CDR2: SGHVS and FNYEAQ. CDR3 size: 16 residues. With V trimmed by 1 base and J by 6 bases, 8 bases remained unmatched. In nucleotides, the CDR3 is TGTGCCAGCAGCTTAGGCCCCAGCGGGGGGAGGGATACGCAGTATTTT. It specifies CASSLGPSGGRDTQYF. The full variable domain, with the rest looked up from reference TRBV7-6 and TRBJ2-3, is GAGVSQSPRYKVTKRGQDVALRCDPISGHVSLYWYRQALGQGPEFLTYFNYEAQQDKSGLPNDRFSAERPEGSISTLTIQRTEQRDSAMYRCASSLGPSGGRDTQYFGPGTRLTVL.

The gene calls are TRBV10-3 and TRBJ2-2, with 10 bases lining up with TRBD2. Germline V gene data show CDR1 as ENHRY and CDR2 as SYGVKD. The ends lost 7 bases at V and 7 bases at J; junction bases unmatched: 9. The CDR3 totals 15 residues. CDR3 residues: CAITAGTSVGGELFF. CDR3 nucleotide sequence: TGTGCCATCACCGCCGGGACTAGCGTTGGCGGGGAGCTGTTTTTT.

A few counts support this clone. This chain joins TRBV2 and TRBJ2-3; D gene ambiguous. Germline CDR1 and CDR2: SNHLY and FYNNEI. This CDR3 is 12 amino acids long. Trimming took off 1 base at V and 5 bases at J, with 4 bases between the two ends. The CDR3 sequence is CASSEGLDTQYF. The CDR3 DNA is TGTGCCAGCAGTGAAGGGCTAGATACGCAGTATTTT.

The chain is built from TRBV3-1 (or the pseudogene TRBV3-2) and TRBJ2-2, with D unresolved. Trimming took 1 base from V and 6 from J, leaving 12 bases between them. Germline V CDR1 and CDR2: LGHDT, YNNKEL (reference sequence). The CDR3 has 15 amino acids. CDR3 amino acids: CASSQARQASGELFF. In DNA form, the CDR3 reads TGTGCCAGCAGCCAAGCCAGGCAGGCTTCCGGGGAGCTGTTTTTT.

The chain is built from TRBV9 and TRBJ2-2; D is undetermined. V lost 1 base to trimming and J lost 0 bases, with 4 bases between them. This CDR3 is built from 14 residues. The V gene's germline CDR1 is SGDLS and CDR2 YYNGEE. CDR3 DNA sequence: TGTGCCAGCAGCGTACTAGCGAACACCGGGGAGCTGTTTTTT. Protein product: CASSVLANTGELFF.

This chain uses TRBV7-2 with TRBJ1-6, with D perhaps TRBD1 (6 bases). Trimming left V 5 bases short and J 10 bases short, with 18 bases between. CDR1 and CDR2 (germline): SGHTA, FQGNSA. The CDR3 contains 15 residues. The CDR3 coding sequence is TGTGCCAGCAGCCCGGGGACACGGGATTGGTCACCCCTCCACTTT. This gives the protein CASSPGTRDWSPLHF.

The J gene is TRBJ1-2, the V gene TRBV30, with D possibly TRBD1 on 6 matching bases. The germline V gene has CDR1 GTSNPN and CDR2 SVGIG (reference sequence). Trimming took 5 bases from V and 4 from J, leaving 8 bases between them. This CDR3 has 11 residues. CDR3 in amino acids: CAWGGAYGYTF. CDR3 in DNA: TGTGCCTGGGGGGGGGCCTATGGCTACACCTTC.

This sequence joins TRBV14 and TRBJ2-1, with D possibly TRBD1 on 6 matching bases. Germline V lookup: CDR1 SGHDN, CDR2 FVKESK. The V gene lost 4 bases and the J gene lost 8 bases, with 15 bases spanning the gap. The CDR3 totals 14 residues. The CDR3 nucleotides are TGTGCCAGCAGCCGCCAGATTACAGGGTATGAGCAGTTCTTC. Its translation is CASSRQITGYEQFF.

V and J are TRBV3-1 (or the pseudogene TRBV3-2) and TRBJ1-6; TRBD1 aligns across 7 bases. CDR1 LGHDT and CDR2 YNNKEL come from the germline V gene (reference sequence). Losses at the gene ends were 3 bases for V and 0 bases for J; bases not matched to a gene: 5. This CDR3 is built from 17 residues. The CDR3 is CASSQTGLSSYNSPLHF. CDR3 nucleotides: TGTGCCAGCAGCCAGACAGGGTTGAGCTCCTATAATTCACCCCTCCACTTT.

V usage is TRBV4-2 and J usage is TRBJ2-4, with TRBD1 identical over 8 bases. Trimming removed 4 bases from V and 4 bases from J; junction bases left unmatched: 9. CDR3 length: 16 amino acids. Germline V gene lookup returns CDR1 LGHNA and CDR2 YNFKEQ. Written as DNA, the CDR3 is TGTGCCAGCAGCCTAAACCCCGGGACAGGAAAAAACATTCAGTACTTC. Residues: CASSLNPGTGKNIQYF.

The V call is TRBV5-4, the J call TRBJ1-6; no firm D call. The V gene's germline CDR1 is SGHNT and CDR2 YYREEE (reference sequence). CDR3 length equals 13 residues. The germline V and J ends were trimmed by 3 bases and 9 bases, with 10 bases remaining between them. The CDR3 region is CASSSEEGSPLHF. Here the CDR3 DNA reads TGTGCCAGCAGCTCAGAAGAGGGTTCACCCCTCCACTTT.

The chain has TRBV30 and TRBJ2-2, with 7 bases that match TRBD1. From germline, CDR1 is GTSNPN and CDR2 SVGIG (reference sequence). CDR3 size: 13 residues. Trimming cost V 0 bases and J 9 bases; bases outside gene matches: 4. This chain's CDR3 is CAWSVGTARELFF. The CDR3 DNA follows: TGTGCCTGGAGTGTGGGGACAGCTAGGGAGCTGTTTTTT.

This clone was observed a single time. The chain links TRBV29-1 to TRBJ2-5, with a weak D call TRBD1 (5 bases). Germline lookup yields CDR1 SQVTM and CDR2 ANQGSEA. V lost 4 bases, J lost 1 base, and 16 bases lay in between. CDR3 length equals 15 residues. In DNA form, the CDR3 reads TGCAGCGTTGTATTGACAGAGCCAAGCCAAGAGACCCAGTACTTC. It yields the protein CSVVLTEPSQETQYF.

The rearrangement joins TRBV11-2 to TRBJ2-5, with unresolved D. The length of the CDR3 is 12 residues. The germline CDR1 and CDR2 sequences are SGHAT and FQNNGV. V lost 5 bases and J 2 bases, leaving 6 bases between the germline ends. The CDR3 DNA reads TGTGCCAGCAGCCCGACACAAGAGACCCAGTACTTC. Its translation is CASSPTQETQYF. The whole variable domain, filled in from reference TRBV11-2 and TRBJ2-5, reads EAGVAQSPRYKIIEKRQSVAFWCNPISGHATLYWYQQILGQGPKLLIQFQNNGVVDDSQLPKDRFSAERLKGVDSTLKIQPAKLEDSAVYLCASSPTQETQYFGPGTRLLVL.

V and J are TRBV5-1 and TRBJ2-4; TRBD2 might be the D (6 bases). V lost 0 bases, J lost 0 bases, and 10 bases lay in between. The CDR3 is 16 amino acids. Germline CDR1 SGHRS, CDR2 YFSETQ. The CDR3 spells CASSLVSGLAKNIQYF. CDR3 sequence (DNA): TGCGCCAGCAGCTTGGTTAGCGGCCTAGCCAAAAACATTCAGTACTTC.

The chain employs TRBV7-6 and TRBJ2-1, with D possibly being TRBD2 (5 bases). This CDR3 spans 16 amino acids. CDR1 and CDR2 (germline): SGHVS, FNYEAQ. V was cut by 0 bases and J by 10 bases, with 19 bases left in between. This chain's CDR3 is CASSLAASDLTSEQFF. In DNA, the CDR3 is TGTGCCAGCAGCTTAGCGGCTTCGGACTTGACGTCGGAGCAGTTCTTC. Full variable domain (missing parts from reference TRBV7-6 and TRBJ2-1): GAGVSQSPRYKVTKRGQDVALRCDPISGHVSLYWYRQALGQGPEFLTYFNYEAQQDKSGLPNDRFSAERPEGSISTLTIQRTEQRDSAMYRCASSLAASDLTSEQFFGPGTRLTVL.

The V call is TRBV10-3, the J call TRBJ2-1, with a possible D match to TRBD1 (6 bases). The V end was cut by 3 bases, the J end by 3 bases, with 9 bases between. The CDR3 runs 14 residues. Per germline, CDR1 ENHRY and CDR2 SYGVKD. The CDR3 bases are TGTGCCATCAGTGATACAGGGAACTACAATGAGCAGTTCTTC. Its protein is CAISDTGNYNEQFF.

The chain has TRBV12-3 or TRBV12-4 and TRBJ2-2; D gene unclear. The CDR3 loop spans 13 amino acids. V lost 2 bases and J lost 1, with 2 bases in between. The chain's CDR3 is CASSLRNTGELFF. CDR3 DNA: TGTGCCAGCAGTTTACGGAACACCGGGGAGCTGTTTTTT.

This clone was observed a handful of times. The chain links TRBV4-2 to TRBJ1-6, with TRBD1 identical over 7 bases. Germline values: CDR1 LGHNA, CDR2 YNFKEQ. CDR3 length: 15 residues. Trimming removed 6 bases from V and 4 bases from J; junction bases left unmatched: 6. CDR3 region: CASSPGTAYNSPLHF. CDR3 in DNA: TGTGCCAGCAGTCCCGGGACAGCTTATAATTCACCCCTCCACTTT.

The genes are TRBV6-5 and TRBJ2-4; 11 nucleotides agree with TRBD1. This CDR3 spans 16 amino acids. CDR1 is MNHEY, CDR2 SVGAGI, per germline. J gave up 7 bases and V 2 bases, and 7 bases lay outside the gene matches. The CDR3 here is CASSYERTGGRNIQYF. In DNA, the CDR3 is TGTGCCAGCAGTTACGAGAGGACAGGGGGCCGGAACATTCAGTACTTC.